One sample yielded the 27 T cell receptor beta chains listed below, sequenced in a study of T cell clonotyping in hematopoietic cell transplantation (dated by TCRdb to 2020 to 2022). Library prep was done by the immunoSEQ multiplex PCR assay. TCRdb took over this immuneACCESS table, retaining in-frame rearrangements with V and J assigned. Such tables are incomplete; in checked studies, under half of the missing clones stem from an unresolved V gene, and the remainder is unexplained. The sample profile shows 69,000 or so clones; 90% to 95% of them were found once. The ten largest account for roughly 1.7% of the sample. The sample was peripheral blood mononuclear cells. The receptors derive from a middle-aged man in good health. Some clones in this sample may be carry-over from other donors' samples.

The V call is TRBV6-5, the J call TRBJ2-7, with 7 nucleotides matching TRBD1. The CDR3 contains 14 residues. V shed 4 bases, J shed 9 bases, and the junction held 12 bases outside the gene matches. The V gene's germline CDR1 is MNHEY and CDR2 SVGAGI. In DNA, the CDR3 is TGTGCCAGCAGTTCGGGACAGTTAGTTCGGGCGCAGTACTTC. Protein product: CASSSGQLVRAQYF.

This clone was recorded a few times. The CDR3 protein is CASSWDRGNQPQHF. The CDR3 DNA follows: TGTGCCAGCAGCTGGGACAGGGGGAATCAGCCCCAGCATTTT. The chain recombines TRBV28 with TRBJ1-5; 11 bases are shared with TRBD1. The CDR3 length is 14 residues. CDR1 is MDHEN and CDR2 is SYDVKM in the germline V gene. V shed 6 bases, J shed 4 bases, and the junction held 2 bases outside the gene matches. Full variable domain (remainder filled in from reference TRBV28 and TRBJ1-5): DVKVTQSSRYLVKRTGEKVFLECVQDMDHENMFWYRQDPGLGLRLIYFSYDVKMKEKGDIPEGYSVSREKKERFSLILESASTNQTSMYLCASSWDRGNQPQHFGDGTRLSIL.

The chain uses TRBV4-1 and TRBJ2-2; D is uncertain. The V end lost 2 bases, the J end lost 7 bases, and 11 bases lay between the germline ends. Per the germline V gene, CDR1 is MGHRA and CDR2 is YSYEKL. The CDR3 runs to 14 residues. As DNA, the CDR3 is TGCGCCAGCAGCCAACCCCTGTCGAGCGGGGAGCTGTTTTTT. Protein: CASSQPLSSGELFF.

The V and J genes are TRBV6-5 and TRBJ2-5; a weak D match, TRBD2 (5 bases). V was cut by 8 bases and J by 1 base, with 17 bases left in between. Germline V lookup: CDR1 MNHEY, CDR2 SVGAGI. The CDR3 has 15 residues. The CDR3 region is CASVRLGVGQETQYF. The CDR3 nucleotides are TGTGCCAGCGTACGCTTGGGAGTCGGCCAAGAGACCCAGTACTTC.

The rearrangement joins TRBV11-3 to TRBJ2-7; possibly TRBD2 for D (6 bases). The CDR3 contains 13 residues. V lost 0 bases and J 4 bases, leaving 7 bases between the germline ends. Looked up from germline, CDR1 is SGHNT and CDR2 is YENEEA. The CDR3 region has the DNA TGTGCCAGCAGCTTAGAGGAGGGGTACGAGCAGTACTTC. Translating gives CASSLEEGYEQYF. Supplemented by reference TRBV11-3 and TRBJ2-7, the full variable domain reads EAGVVQSPRYKIIEKKQPVAFWCNPISGHNTLYWYLQNLGQGPELLIRYENEEAVDDSQLPKDRFSAERLKGVDSTLKIQPAELGDSAVYLCASSLEEGYEQYFGPGTRLTVT.

The chain is built from TRBV2 and TRBJ1-4; D is ambiguous. Per germline, CDR1 SNHLY and CDR2 FYNNEI. This CDR3 is 10 amino acids long. Trimming removed 6 bases at V and 8 bases at J, with 4 bases between. CDR3 protein: CASRVEKLFF. Here the CDR3 DNA reads TGTGCCAGCAGGGTAGAAAAACTGTTTTTT.

The chain carries TRBV27 and TRBJ1-2; 7 nucleotides line up with TRBD1. V gave up 5 bases and J gave up 8 bases; unmatched junction bases: 17. This CDR3 comprises 16 residues. Per the germline V gene, CDR1 is MNHEY and CDR2 is SMNVEV (reference sequence). CDR3 nucleotides: TGTGCCAGCAGTCCGCGACAGGGTGTTGTCCCCTCGGGCTACACCTTC. It yields the protein CASSPRQGVVPSGYTF.

Comment on this clone: One end of the junction does not line up with germline, which may come from a read error. V gene TRBV6-1 combines with J gene TRBJ2-1; D not resolved. The CDR3 length is 15 residues. Germline V gives CDR1 MNHNS, CDR2 SASEGT. The CDR3 DNA sequence: TGTGCCAGCAGTCAAGCTAGTCTGGCCTACAATGAGCAGTTCTTC. It specifies CASSQASLAYNEQFF.

The V and J genes are TRBV6-5 and TRBJ1-6, with no clear D. This CDR3 has 14 residues. Per the germline V gene, CDR1 is MNHEY and CDR2 is SVGAGI. V lost 5 bases to trimming and J lost 7 bases, with 12 bases between them. CDR3 in amino acids: CASSNRVFNSPLHF. The CDR3 DNA follows: TGTGCCAGCAGTAACCGGGTTTTCAATTCACCCCTCCACTTT.

The chain is built from TRBV2 and TRBJ2-5; unclear D gene. The germline gives CDR1 SNHLY, CDR2 FYNNEI. Deletions cut 2 bases from V and 4 bases from J, with 17 bases between. This CDR3 is 16 amino acids long. CDR3 sequence reads: CASSENLSRVGETQYF. CDR3 DNA: TGTGCCAGCAGTGAAAACTTGAGTAGGGTTGGAGAGACCCAGTACTTC.

The chain couples TRBV7-3 to TRBJ2-3, with D perhaps assigned TRBD1 or TRBD2 (6 bases each). CDR1 is SGHTA, CDR2 FQGTGA, per germline. The CDR3 is 14 residues long. Trimming left V 3 bases short and J 6 bases short, with 13 bases between. The CDR3 coding sequence is TGTGCCAGCAGCTTCGAGGGGGGCGGGGATACGCAGTATTTT. This sequence encodes CASSFEGGGDTQYF.

The V and J genes are TRBV9 and TRBJ2-3, with 15 bases identical to TRBD2. The CDR3 consists of 16 residues. V shed 6 bases and J 3 bases; nucleotides not matched to a gene: 5. Germline values: CDR1 SGDLS, CDR2 YYNGEE. The DNA of the CDR3 is TGTGCCAGCACCTCCGGGACTAGCGGGAGGACAGATACGCAGTATTTT. It encodes CASTSGTSGRTDTQYF.

This clone was observed a few times. The J gene is TRBJ1-2, the V gene TRBV14; no reliable D call. This CDR3 is built from 15 residues. Germline lookup yields CDR1 SGHDN and CDR2 FVKESK. V was pared by 1 base and J by 4 bases, with 13 bases between. CDR3: CASSQGAGHGYGYTF. In nucleotides, the CDR3 is TGTGCCAGCAGCCAAGGAGCTGGGCACGGCTATGGCTACACCTTC.

V and J are TRBV7-3 and TRBJ2-3; unclear D gene. Germline V gene sequence: CDR1 SGHTA, CDR2 FQGTGA. Trimming took off 5 bases at V and 7 bases at J, with 13 bases between the two ends. This CDR3 contains 13 residues. The CDR3 loop reads CASSPYTGHTQYF. The CDR3 DNA follows: TGTGCCAGCAGCCCGTACACCGGTCATACGCAGTATTTT.

V is TRBV30 and J is TRBJ2-1, with 7 nucleotides matching TRBD2. The germline CDR1 and CDR2 sequences are GTSNPN and SVGIG (reference sequence). There are 14 residues in the CDR3. V shed 0 bases, J shed 9 bases, and the junction held 8 bases outside the gene matches. The CDR3 sequence: CAWSVSGTDGEQFF. The CDR3 DNA reads TGTGCCTGGAGTGTGAGCGGGACGGACGGTGAGCAGTTCTTC. The full variable domain, rest sourced from reference TRBV30 and TRBJ2-1, is SQTIHQWPATLVQPVGSPLSLECTVEGTSNPNLYWYRQAAGRGLQLLFYSVGIGQISSEVPQNLSASRPQDRQFILSSKKLLLSDSGFYLCAWSVSGTDGEQFFGPGTRLTVL.

This chain joins TRBV4-3 and TRBJ1-1, with TRBD1 as a possible D gene (5 bases). CDR3 length equals 15 residues. Germline V gene sequence: CDR1 LGHNA, CDR2 YSLEER. Trimming left V 0 bases short and J 5 bases short, with 13 bases between. The CDR3 region is CASSQDLGQGTEAFF. CDR3 coding DNA: TGCGCCAGCAGCCAAGATCTAGGACAAGGTACTGAAGCTTTCTTT.

The V call is TRBV2, the J call TRBJ2-7, with D possibly TRBD2 on 6 matching bases. Trimming took off 3 bases at V and 1 base at J, with 13 bases between the two ends. The CDR3 is made up of 15 amino acids. Germline loops: CDR1 SNHLY, CDR2 FYNNEI. The CDR3 region is CASSDSLANSYEQYF. The CDR3 DNA sequence: TGTGCCAGCAGTGATTCTCTAGCGAATTCCTACGAGCAGTACTTC.

V usage is TRBV7-9 and J usage is TRBJ1-1; no clear D. The CDR3 spans 14 residues. Trimming cost V 4 bases and J 1 base, with 10 bases left between them. Germline CDR1 and CDR2: SEHNR and FQNEAQ (reference sequence). CDR3 in DNA: TGTGCCAGCAGCTCCGGTGCGACGAACACTGAAGCTTTCTTT. Translation gives CASSSGATNTEAFF.

This chain joins TRBV5-1 and TRBJ1-3; D gene uncertain. Per the germline V gene, CDR1 is SGHRS and CDR2 is YFSETQ. The CDR3 sequence is 18 residues long. With 0 bases removed from V and 3 bases from J, the gap between germline ends came to 19 bases. CDR3 region: CASSLVGSENGFGNTIYF. The DNA of the CDR3 is TGCGCCAGCAGCTTGGTTGGGTCCGAAAACGGGTTTGGAAACACCATATATTTT.

The chain links TRBV6-5 to TRBJ1-1; a possible D gene is TRBD1 (5 bases). Germline CDR1 is MNHEY and CDR2 is SVGAGI. V was shortened by 11 bases and J by 5 bases, with 12 bases between the two germline ends. This CDR3 is 11 amino acids long. In DNA, the CDR3 is TGTGCCGGAGGGAGGGGTACTGAAGCTTTCTTT. This encodes CAGGRGTEAFF.

The rearrangement uses TRBV23-1 and TRBJ1-2; D gene uncertain. TRBV23-1 qualifies as an ORF whose function is uncertain. Trimming removed 2 bases from V and 7 bases from J, with 11 bases in between. The length of the CDR3 is 13 residues. CDR3 nucleotides: TGCGCCAGCAGTCAACTGAGGGTGGCTGGCTACACCTTC. Protein: CASSQLRVAGYTF.

The V gene is TRBV6-1, the J gene TRBJ1-5, with 8 nucleotides matching TRBD1. The CDR3 covers 15 residues. Per the germline V gene, CDR1 is MNHNS and CDR2 is SASEGT. J lost 2 bases, V lost 5 bases, and 5 bases had no gene match. The CDR3 DNA reads TGTGCCAGCAGTCCTCTGACAGGGGGCAATCAGCCCCAGCATTTT. This gives the protein CASSPLTGGNQPQHF.

This chain joins TRBV28 and TRBJ2-1; the match to TRBD2 covers 13 bases. CDR1 is MDHEN, CDR2 SYDVKM, per germline. V shed 6 bases, J shed 10 bases, and the junction held 9 bases outside the gene matches. The CDR3 has 15 residues. The CDR3 nucleotides read TGTGCCAGCAGCGGCGGACTAGCGGGAGTCGGCGAGCAGTTCTTC. It yields the protein CASSGGLAGVGEQFF.

This clone was seen a single time. The chain employs TRBV27 and TRBJ2-1, with D possibly TRBD2 on 5 matching bases. This CDR3 is built from 11 residues. CDR1 and CDR2 from the germline V gene are MNHEY and SMNVEV (reference sequence). Trimming left V 6 bases short and J 10 bases short, with 10 bases between. CDR3 region: CASRGVGEQFF. The CDR3 DNA reads TGTGCCAGCAGGGGAGTTGGAGAGCAGTTCTTC.

This chain joins TRBV28 and TRBJ2-7, with 9 bases matching TRBD1. The CDR3 has 14 residues. J lost 5 bases, V lost 3 bases, and 5 bases had no gene match. Looked up from germline, CDR1 is MDHEN and CDR2 is SYDVKM. This chain's CDR3 is CASSLDRGVDEQYF. The CDR3 nucleotides are TGTGCCAGCAGTTTGGACAGGGGCGTCGACGAGCAGTACTTC.

This chain joins TRBV11-1 and TRBJ1-2; D not certain. The CDR3 runs 13 residues. Trimming took off 2 bases at V and 3 bases at J, with 7 bases between the two ends. Germline lookup yields CDR1 SGHAT and CDR2 FQDESV (reference sequence). The CDR3 region is CASSLSADYGYTF. The CDR3 DNA is TGTGCCAGCAGCTTATCGGCCGACTATGGCTACACCTTC.

The rearrangement links TRBV15 to TRBJ2-2, with no clear D. Trimming removed 3 bases at V and 5 bases at J, with 4 bases between. This CDR3 has 12 amino acids. Germline loops: CDR1 LNHNV, CDR2 YYDKDF (reference sequence). This CDR3 is CATSRRTGELFF. The CDR3 DNA reads as TGTGCCACCAGCAGGAGAACCGGGGAGCTGTTTTTT. The full variable domain, completed using reference TRBV15 and TRBJ2-2, is DAMVIQNPRYQVTQFGKPVTLSCSQTLNHNVMYWYQQKSSQAPKLLFHYYDKDFNNEADTPDNFQSRRPNTSFCFLDIRSPGLGDTAMYLCATSRRTGELFFGEGSRLTVL.